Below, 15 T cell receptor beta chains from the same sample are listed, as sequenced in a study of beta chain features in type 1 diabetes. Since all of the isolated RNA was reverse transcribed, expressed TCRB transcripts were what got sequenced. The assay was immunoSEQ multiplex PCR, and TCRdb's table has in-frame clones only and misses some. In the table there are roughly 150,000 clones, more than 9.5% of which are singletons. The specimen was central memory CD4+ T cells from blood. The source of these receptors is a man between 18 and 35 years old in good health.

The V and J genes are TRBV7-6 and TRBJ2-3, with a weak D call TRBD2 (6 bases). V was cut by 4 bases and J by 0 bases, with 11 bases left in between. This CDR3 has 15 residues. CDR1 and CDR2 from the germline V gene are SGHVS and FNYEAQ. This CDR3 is CASSYSGHSTDTQYF. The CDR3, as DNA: TGTGCCAGCAGCTATAGCGGCCATAGCACAGATACGCAGTATTTT.

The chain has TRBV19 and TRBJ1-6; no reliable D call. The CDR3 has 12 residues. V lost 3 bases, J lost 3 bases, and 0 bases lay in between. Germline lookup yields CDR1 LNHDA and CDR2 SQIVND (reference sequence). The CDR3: CASSIYNSPLHF. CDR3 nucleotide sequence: TGTGCCAGTAGTATCTATAATTCACCCCTCCACTTT. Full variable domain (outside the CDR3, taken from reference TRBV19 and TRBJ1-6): DGGITQSPKYLFRKEGQNVTLSCEQNLNHDAMYWYRQDPGQGLRLIYYSQIVNDFQKGDIAEGYSVSREKKESFPLTVTSAQKNPTAFYLCASSIYNSPLHFGNGTRLTVT.

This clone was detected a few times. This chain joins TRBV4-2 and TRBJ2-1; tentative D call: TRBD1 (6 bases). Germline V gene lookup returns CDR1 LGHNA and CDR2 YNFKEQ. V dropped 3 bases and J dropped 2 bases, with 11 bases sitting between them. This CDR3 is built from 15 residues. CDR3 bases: TGTGCCAGCAGCCACCGACAGGACACCTACAATGAGCAGTTCTTC. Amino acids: CASSHRQDTYNEQFF.

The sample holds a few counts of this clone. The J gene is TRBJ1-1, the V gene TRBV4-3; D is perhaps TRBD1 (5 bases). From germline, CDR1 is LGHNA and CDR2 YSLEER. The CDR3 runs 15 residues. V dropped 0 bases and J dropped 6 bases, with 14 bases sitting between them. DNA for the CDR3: TGCGCCAGCAGCCAAGACCAACGACAGACCGCTGAAGCTTTCTTT. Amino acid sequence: CASSQDQRQTAEAFF.

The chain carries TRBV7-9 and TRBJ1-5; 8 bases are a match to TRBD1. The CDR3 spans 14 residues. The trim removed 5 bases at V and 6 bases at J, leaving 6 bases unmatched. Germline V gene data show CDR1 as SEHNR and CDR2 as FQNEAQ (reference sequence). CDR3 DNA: TGTGCCAGCAGCAAACAGGGGGACGGTCAGCCCCAGCATTTT. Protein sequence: CASSKQGDGQPQHF.

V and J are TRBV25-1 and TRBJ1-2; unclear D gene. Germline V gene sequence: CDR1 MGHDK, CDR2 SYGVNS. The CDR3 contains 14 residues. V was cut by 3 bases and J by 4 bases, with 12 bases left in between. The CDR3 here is CASSEARAFYGYTF. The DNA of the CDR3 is TGTGCCAGCAGTGAGGCCAGAGCGTTCTATGGCTACACCTTC.

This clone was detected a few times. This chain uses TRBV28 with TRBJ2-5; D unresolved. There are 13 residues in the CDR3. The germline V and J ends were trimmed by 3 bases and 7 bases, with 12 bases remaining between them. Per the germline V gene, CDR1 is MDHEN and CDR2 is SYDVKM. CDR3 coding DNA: TGTGCCAGCAGTTTTCAGGCAAAGGCGACCCAGTACTTC. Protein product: CASSFQAKATQYF. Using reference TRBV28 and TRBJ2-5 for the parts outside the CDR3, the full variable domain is DVKVTQSSRYLVKRTGEKVFLECVQDMDHENMFWYRQDPGLGLRLIYFSYDVKMKEKGDIPEGYSVSREKKERFSLILESASTNQTSMYLCASSFQAKATQYFGPGTRLLVL.

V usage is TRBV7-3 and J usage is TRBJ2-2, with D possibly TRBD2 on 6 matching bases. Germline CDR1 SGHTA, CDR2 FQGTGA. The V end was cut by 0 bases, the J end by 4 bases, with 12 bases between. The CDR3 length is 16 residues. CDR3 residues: CASSLTRLGSTGELFF. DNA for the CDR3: TGTGCCAGCAGCTTAACCCGACTAGGATCCACCGGGGAGCTGTTTTTT.

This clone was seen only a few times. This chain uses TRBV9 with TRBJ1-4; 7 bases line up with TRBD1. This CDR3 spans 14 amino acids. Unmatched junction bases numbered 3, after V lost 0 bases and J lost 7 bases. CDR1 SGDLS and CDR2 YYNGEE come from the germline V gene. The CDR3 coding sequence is TGTGCCAGCAGCGTAGGACCAGGGGGTGAAAAACTGTTTTTT. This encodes CASSVGPGGEKLFF. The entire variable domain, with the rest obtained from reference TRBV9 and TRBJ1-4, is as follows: DSGVTQTPKHLITATGQRVTLRCSPRSGDLSVYWYQQSLDQGLQFLIQYYNGEERAKGNILERFSAQQFPDLHSELNLSSLELGDSALYFCASSVGPGGEKLFFGSGTQLSVL.

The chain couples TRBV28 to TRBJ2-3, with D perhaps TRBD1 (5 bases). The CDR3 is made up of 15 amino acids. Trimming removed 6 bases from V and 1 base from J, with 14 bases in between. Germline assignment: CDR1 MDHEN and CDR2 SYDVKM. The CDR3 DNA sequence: TGTGCCAGCAGCGGCCCAGGGTTTGGCACAGATACGCAGTATTTT. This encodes CASSGPGFGTDTQYF.

The CDR3 DNA follows: TGCGCCAGCGGGCTAGGCACAGATACGCAGTATTTT. Protein product: CASGLGTDTQYF. The chain recombines TRBV5-1 with TRBJ2-3; no reliable D call. CDR1 is SGHRS and CDR2 is YFSETQ in the germline V gene. Trimming took off 7 bases at V and 1 base at J, with 7 bases between the two ends. The CDR3 contains 12 residues.

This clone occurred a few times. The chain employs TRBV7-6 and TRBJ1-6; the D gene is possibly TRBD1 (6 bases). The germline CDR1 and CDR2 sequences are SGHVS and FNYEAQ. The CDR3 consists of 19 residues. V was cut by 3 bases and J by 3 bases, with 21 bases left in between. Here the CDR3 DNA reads TGTGCCAGCAGCTTGACAAGCTTCTTAGGGGGTATCTATAATTCACCCCTCCACTTT. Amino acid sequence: CASSLTSFLGGIYNSPLHF.

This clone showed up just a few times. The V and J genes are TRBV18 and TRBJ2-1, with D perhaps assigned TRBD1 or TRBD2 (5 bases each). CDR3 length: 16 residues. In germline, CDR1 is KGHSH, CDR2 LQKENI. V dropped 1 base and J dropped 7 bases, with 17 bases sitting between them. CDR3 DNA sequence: TGTGCCAGCTCACCACAGAGGGGAGACGGTCGGAATGAGCAGTTCTTC. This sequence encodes CASSPQRGDGRNEQFF.

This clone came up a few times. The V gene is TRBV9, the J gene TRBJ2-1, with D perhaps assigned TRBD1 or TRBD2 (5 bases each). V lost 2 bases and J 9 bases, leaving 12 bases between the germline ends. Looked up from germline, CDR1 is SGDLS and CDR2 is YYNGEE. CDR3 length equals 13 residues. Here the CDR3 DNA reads TGTGCCAGCAGCGTTATTGGGACCACTGAGCAGTTCTTC. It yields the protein CASSVIGTTEQFF.

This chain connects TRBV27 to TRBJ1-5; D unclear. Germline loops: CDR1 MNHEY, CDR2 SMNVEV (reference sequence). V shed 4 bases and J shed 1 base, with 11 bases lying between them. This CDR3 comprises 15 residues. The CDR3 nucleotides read TGTGCCAGCAGTTCGAATTCCGGGAGCAATCAGCCCCAGCATTTT. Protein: CASSSNSGSNQPQHF.